This paragraph covers one TCR beta chain sequence. The antigen remains undetermined. 13 Jbeta primers and 60 Vbeta primers were used for the PCR. This table comes from immunoSEQ multiplex PCR, and its TCRdb copy is limited to in-frame clones, with some not included. Of some 100,000 clones detected, around 79% appear once; the ten largest clones hold around an eighth. The sample is drawn from a study of cytomegalovirus exposure and HLA in healthy donors. Study-level results: Donors were assumed by presence/absence analyses to have roughly uniform sequencing depth.

The trim removed 5 bases at V and 4 bases at J, leaving 10 bases unmatched. The length of the CDR3 is 15 residues. CDR1 SEHNR and CDR2 FQNEAQ come from the germline V gene (reference sequence). The sample was PBMCs. The clonotype comes from a male donor in good health and CMV-seropositive. The rearrangement joins TRBV7-9 to TRBJ2-5; 7 bases line up with TRBD2. The CDR3, as DNA: TGTGCCAGCAGCCCCACAGCGGCGGGGGTAGAGACCCAGTACTTC. Encoded protein: CASSPTAAGVETQYF.